This TCR beta chain comes out of a study of blood T cell repertoires in COVID-19. The length of the CDR3 is 14 residues. Germline CDR1 and CDR2: SGHVS and FNYEAQ. V lost 3 bases, J lost 4 bases, and 11 bases lay in between. In the authors' workflow: It was from reference gene primer amplification that nucleated cell counts were estimated. Using immunoSEQ multiplex PCR, the repertoire was profiled, and TCRdb retains in-frame clones only, with some absent. Clonal size and the V and J genes are those of that table, whereas D and trimming came from the DNA. Of 95,000 to 150,000 clones in the sample, about nine tenths are singletons; the top ten hold roughly 30%.

Sequencing was performed on peripheral blood. V gene TRBV7-6 combines with J gene TRBJ2-3; D not resolved. The sequence was collected from a woman in her seventies with acute or convalescent COVID-19. This chain's CDR3 is CASSFASSADTQYF. As DNA, the CDR3 is TGTGCCAGCAGCTTCGCTTCCTCGGCAGATACGCAGTATTTT. Looking up the rest from reference TRBV7-6 and TRBJ2-3 gives the full variable domain: GAGVSQSPRYKVTKRGQDVALRCDPISGHVSLYWYRQALGQGPEFLTYFNYEAQQDKSGLPNDRFSAERPEGSISTLTIQRTEQRDSAMYRCASSFASSADTQYFGPGTRLTVL.